Included here is one T cell receptor beta chain sequence, with context. Germline V gene sequence: CDR1 SGHDT, CDR2 YYEEEE. CDR3 length: 15 amino acids. V was pared by 0 bases and J by 0 bases, with 7 bases between. The assay was immunoSEQ multiplex PCR, and TCRdb's table has in-frame clones only and misses some. The sample has tens of thousands of clones, about 91% seen once; the top ten hold around 0.3%. This specimen belongs to a study of technical replicates of blood from a few donors. Material for sequencing was T cells isolated from PBMCs. V gene TRBV5-6 combines with J gene TRBJ1-3; D is undetermined. This TCR was sampled from a human donor in good health. CDR3 in DNA: TGTGCCAGCAGCTTGGTTCTAAACTCTGGAAACACCATATATTTT. It codes for CASSLVLNSGNTIYF.